This T cell receptor (beta chain) came from a study of cytomegalovirus exposure and HLA in healthy donors. The length of the CDR3 is 14 residues. The germline gives CDR1 SGHTA, CDR2 FQGNSA. The PCR employed 60 Vbeta primers together with 13 Jbeta primers. Authors' methods: In a later analysis, some 10 million of tens of millions of unique beta chains occurred in at least two donors. TCRdb keeps only in-frame clones here, not all; method: immunoSEQ multiplex PCR. D and trimming come from the DNA, and the V and J calls and clone size come from that table. Of roughly 110,000 clones listed, 65% to 85% were seen once; the top ten hold about 2.5%. Turning to this clone: An end of the junction differs from the germline gene, which may be a read error.

The clonotype comes from a man younger than 30 in good health and CMV-seronegative. V usage is TRBV7-2 and J usage is TRBJ1-2; TRBD1 might be the D (6 bases). The source material was PBMCs. The CDR3, as DNA: TGTGCCAGCAGCTCGGGACCACAGGGTTATGGCTACCCCTTC. It codes for CASSSGPQGYGYPF.